The 23 T cell receptor beta chains reported below all come from one sample, sequenced in a study of spatial heterogeneity in lung cancer. Time point in this sample: sample taken at primary tumor resection. Tumor, nontumor lung or frozen PBMC supplied whole RNA that was sequenced unsorted. TCRdb re-called the 5' RACE reads through MiXCR, storing one row per CDR3 protein. The sample holds under 8,000 distinct CDR3 sequences, around 5% seen once. The sample here was normal lung tissue next to the tumor, taken at surgery. These receptors came from a female donor with early-stage non-small cell lung cancer.

This clonotype was detected ten times or more. Since it is a stray read in a library aimed at alpha chains, this beta chain has a size that is not meaningful. The chain couples TRBV12-3 or TRBV12-4 to TRBJ2-2; 8 positions match TRBD2. The CDR3 has 15 amino acids. Trimming cost V 5 bases and J 1 base; bases outside gene matches: 3. CDR3 DNA sequence: TGTGCCAGCAGTCTAAGCGGGAGGAACACCGGGGAGCTGTTTTTT. Its translation is CASSLSGRNTGELFF.

This clonotype occurred many times. In a library made to pick up alpha chains, this beta chain is a stray read with a size that means little. The chain combines TRBV7-9 with TRBJ1-5; D unresolved. The V end lost 4 bases, the J end lost 0 bases, and 13 bases lay between the germline ends. The CDR3 is made up of 16 amino acids. The germline CDR1 and CDR2 sequences are SEHNR and FQNEAQ (reference sequence). This chain's CDR3 is CASSSHGRDSNQPQHF. The CDR3 nucleotides read TGTGCCAGCAGCTCCCATGGGAGGGATAGCAATCAGCCCCAGCATTTT.

This clonotype was seen ten or more times. This beta chain appears as a stray read in a library generated for alpha chains; its size is not informative. The chain joins TRBV28 to TRBJ2-7; a weak D match, TRBD1 (6 bases). Germline loops: CDR1 MDHEN, CDR2 SYDVKM. CDR3 length: 14 amino acids. V was clipped by 6 bases and J by 1 base, with 13 bases between them. The CDR3 protein is CASRDSRGSYEQYF. The CDR3 DNA sequence: TGTGCCAGCAGGGACAGTCGAGGGTCCTACGAGCAGTACTTC. The full variable domain, with the rest looked up from reference TRBV28 and TRBJ2-7, is DVKVTQSSRYLVKRTGEKVFLECVQDMDHENMFWYRQDPGLGLRLIYFSYDVKMKEKGDIPEGYSVSREKKERFSLILESASTNQTSMYLCASRDSRGSYEQYFGPGTRLTVT.

This clonotype is termed medium-sized. This beta chain appears as a stray read in a library generated for alpha chains; its size is not informative. CDR3 bases: TGTGCCAGCAGTCTTTACGCCCGACAGGAAACATCCTACGAGCAGTACTTC. Its translation is CASSLYARQETSYEQYF. The chain carries TRBV3-1 and TRBJ2-7; maybe TRBD1 (6 bases). Germline CDR1 and CDR2: LGHDT and YNNKEL (reference sequence). The CDR3 sequence is 17 residues long. V dropped 6 bases and J dropped 1 base, with 22 bases sitting between them.

At least ten counts were recorded for this clonotype. A library prepared for alpha chains yielded this beta chain as an off-target read; its size is of little meaning. This chain uses TRBV7-9 with TRBJ2-6; 8 bases match TRBD1. There are 18 residues in the CDR3. V lost 1 base to trimming and J lost 0 bases; unmatched junction nucleotides: 5. Germline V gives CDR1 SEHNR, CDR2 FQNEAQ (reference sequence). CDR3 nucleotide sequence: TGTGCCAGCAGCTTAGTCGACAGGGGAAGCTCTGGGGCCAACGTCCTGACTTTC. This translates into CASSLVDRGSSGANVLTF.

A word on this clonotype: For a library built for alpha chains, this beta chain is a stray read; little rests on its size. This chain links TRBV4-2 with TRBJ1-1, with a possible D match to TRBD1 (5 bases). From germline, CDR1 is LGHNA and CDR2 YNFKEQ. The CDR3 sequence is 16 residues long. Trimming left V 0 bases short and J 4 bases short, with 15 bases between. CDR3 bases: TGTGCCAGCAGCCAAGAGCCCCCAGGGCGCGTCACTGAAGCTTTCTTT. Translating it yields CASSQEPPGRVTEAFF.

Note on this clonotype: This beta chain came through as a stray read in a library set up for alpha chains, and its size says little. V gene TRBV20-1 combines with J gene TRBJ2-7, with D possibly being TRBD2 (6 bases). Looked up from germline, CDR1 is DFQATT and CDR2 is SNEGSKA (reference sequence). V lost 6 bases and J 6 bases, leaving 24 bases between the germline ends. The CDR3 is 15 amino acids. The CDR3 reads CSAYPSAGTGLEQYF. The CDR3 bases are TGCAGTGCGTACCCTAGCGCGGGAACGGGACTCGAGCAGTACTTC.

By share of the sample, this clonotype is medium-sized (0.01 to 0.1%). This beta chain slipped into a library made for alpha chains as a stray read, so its size is not meaningful. This chain connects TRBV27 to TRBJ2-3; tentative D call: TRBD2 (5 bases). Germline CDR1 and CDR2: MNHEY and SMNVEV (reference sequence). The ends were cut back, 7 bases at V and 4 bases at J, with 21 bases in the middle. The CDR3 contains 16 residues. The CDR3 spells CASILRAHNGADTQYF. The CDR3 DNA follows: TGTGCCAGCATTCTCCGGGCCCATAACGGGGCAGATACGCAGTATTTT.

In its sample, this clonotype was seen many times. A library made for alpha chains picked up this beta chain off target, so its size means little. V gene TRBV6-1 combines with J gene TRBJ1-6, with D tentatively TRBD1 (6 bases). Germline lookup yields CDR1 MNHNS and CDR2 SASEGT. Trimming removed 4 bases at V and 6 bases at J, with 13 bases between. This CDR3 has 15 residues. The CDR3: CASSGILDSNSPLHF. The CDR3 region has the DNA TGTGCCAGCAGTGGAATCTTGGACAGTAATTCACCCCTCCACTTT.

This clonotype was seen many times. A library prepared for alpha chains yielded this beta chain as an off-target read; its size is of little meaning. The chain is built from TRBV29-1 and TRBJ2-2; TRBD1 matches at 8 bases. V shed 5 bases, J shed 4 bases, and the junction held 6 bases outside the gene matches. This CDR3 contains 14 residues. CDR1 SQVTM and CDR2 ANQGSEA come from the germline V gene. CDR3: CSVRTGTFTGELFF. The CDR3 DNA follows: TGCAGCGTTCGGACAGGGACCTTCACCGGGGAGCTGTTTTTT.

This clonotype is categorized as medium-sized. For a library built for alpha chains, this beta chain is a stray read; little rests on its size. The chain couples TRBV29-1 to TRBJ2-1, with 12 bases fitting TRBD1. The CDR3 runs to 15 residues. V shed 6 bases and J 10 bases; nucleotides not matched to a gene: 13. Germline V CDR1 and CDR2: SQVTM, ANQGSEA. The CDR3: CSVKNAGQGAGEQFF. CDR3 nucleotides: TGCAGCGTCAAAAACGCGGGACAGGGGGCGGGGGAGCAGTTCTTC.

By proportion, this clonotype is medium-sized (0.01 to 0.1%). With the library built for alpha chains, this beta chain is off target and its frequency is not meaningful. The chain joins TRBV28 to TRBJ2-5; possible D gene TRBD2, 6 bases. Per germline, CDR1 MDHEN and CDR2 SYDVKM. The CDR3 runs 14 residues. V lost 3 bases, J lost 4 bases, and 12 bases lay in between. The CDR3 bases are TGTGCCAGCAGTTTTGGAGGGTATCCAGAGACCCAGTACTTC. It translates to CASSFGGYPETQYF. Filled out from reference TRBV28 and TRBJ2-5, the complete variable domain reads DVKVTQSSRYLVKRTGEKVFLECVQDMDHENMFWYRQDPGLGLRLIYFSYDVKMKEKGDIPEGYSVSREKKERFSLILESASTNQTSMYLCASSFGGYPETQYFGPGTRLLVL.

This clonotype is medium-sized. This beta chain turned up in a library designed for alpha chains; as an off-target read, its abundance says little. This chain links TRBV5-6 with TRBJ2-7; weak D call: TRBD1 (5 bases). Germline V gene data show CDR1 as SGHDT and CDR2 as YYEEEE. Between the trimmed V and J ends, which lost 3 bases and 4 bases, there was a span of 8 bases. CDR3 size: 12 residues. The CDR3 region has the DNA TGTGCCAGCAGCTCCAGGGCATACGAGCAGTACTTC. Protein sequence: CASSSRAYEQYF.

This clonotype was detected many times. With the library built for alpha chains, this beta chain is off target and its frequency is not meaningful. The chain uses TRBV10-3 and TRBJ2-1; 9 bases are shared with TRBD2. The CDR3 spans 16 residues. Germline V gives CDR1 ENHRY, CDR2 SYGVKD. V lost 7 bases and J lost 5; bases outside the gene matches: 12. Here the CDR3 reads CAITRSLAGTNNEQFF. CDR3 coding DNA: TGTGCCATCACCCGTTCCCTAGCGGGGACAAACAATGAGCAGTTCTTC.

This clonotype was recorded at least ten times. The library was built for alpha chains, so this beta chain is an off-target read and its size means little. The chain recombines TRBV7-2 with TRBJ2-5; D is unresolved. There are 12 residues in the CDR3. Trimming pared 0 bases from V and 5 bases from J, leaving 4 bases between. From germline, CDR1 is SGHTA and CDR2 FQGNSA. The CDR3 loop is CASSLAGETQYF. DNA for the CDR3: TGTGCCAGCAGCTTAGCCGGGGAGACCCAGTACTTC.

This clonotype was counted ten times or more. Because this beta chain is a stray read in a library intended to capture alpha chains, its abundance should not be given much weight. V gene TRBV5-6 combines with J gene TRBJ2-3; TRBD1 is a possible D gene (6 bases). The ends were cut back, 0 bases at V and 4 bases at J, with 6 bases in the middle. The CDR3 sequence is 13 residues long. Germline V gene lookup returns CDR1 SGHDT and CDR2 YYEEEE. The chain's CDR3 is CASSLEGADTQYF. The CDR3 bases are TGTGCCAGCAGCTTGGAGGGGGCAGATACGCAGTATTTT.

This clonotype was found many times. This beta chain is an unintended read in a library built for alpha chains; its size means little. The chain combines TRBV4-1 with TRBJ2-7, with a possible D match to TRBD2 (6 bases). Per germline, CDR1 MGHRA and CDR2 YSYEKL. The CDR3 runs 14 residues. Trimming took off 4 bases at V and 2 bases at J, with 12 bases between the two ends. This CDR3 is CASSPTAGPYEQYF. For the CDR3, the DNA is TGCGCCAGCAGCCCGACGGCGGGACCCTACGAGCAGTACTTC.

This clonotype has at least ten counts. For a library built for alpha chains, this beta chain is a stray read; little rests on its size. V usage is TRBV7-6 and J usage is TRBJ2-5; unclear D gene. Germline V gene lookup returns CDR1 SGHVS and CDR2 FNYEAQ. There are 13 residues in the CDR3. Trimming removed 2 bases at V and 0 bases at J, with 4 bases between. As DNA, the CDR3 is TGTGCCAGCAGCTTATCTTACCAAGAGACCCAGTACTTC. Amino acids: CASSLSYQETQYF.

Judged by abundance, this clonotype is medium-sized (0.01 to 0.1%). This beta chain is a stray sequence in a library constructed for alpha chains; its clone size is not meaningful. This sequence joins TRBV4-2 and TRBJ2-2; 11 bases map to TRBD2. The CDR3 extends over 16 amino acids. Germline trimming cut 4 bases from V and 3 bases from J; bases unmatched to any gene: 4. Germline lookup yields CDR1 LGHNA and CDR2 YNFKEQ. Written as DNA, the CDR3 is TGTGCCAGCAGCCCGTTAGCGGGAGGGGACACCGGGGAGCTGTTTTTT. Protein sequence: CASSPLAGGDTGELFF.

This clonotype is classed as medium-sized. This beta chain represents an off-target read in a library built for alpha chains; its size is of limited meaning. The chain is built from TRBV6-1 and TRBJ1-2, with unresolved D. Germline V gives CDR1 MNHNS, CDR2 SASEGT. V dropped 3 bases and J dropped 4 bases, with 6 bases sitting between them. The CDR3 spans 12 residues. The CDR3 coding sequence is TGTGCCAGCAGTGACAACAGCTATGGCTACACCTTC. It translates to CASSDNSYGYTF.

By sample fraction, this clonotype is medium-sized. This beta chain appears as a stray read in a library generated for alpha chains; its size is not informative. The chain links TRBV14 to TRBJ2-1; D possibly corresponds to TRBD2 (6 bases). The length of the CDR3 is 12 residues. Deletions cut 1 base from V and 9 bases from J, with 7 bases between. Germline V lookup: CDR1 SGHDN, CDR2 FVKESK. CDR3 DNA: TGTGCCAGCAGCCAAGGGGGGGTTGAGCAGTTCTTC. It encodes CASSQGGVEQFF.

To note about this clonotype: With the library built for alpha chains, this beta chain is off target and its frequency is not meaningful. The rearrangement joins TRBV29-1 to TRBJ2-1; 8 bases are a match to TRBD2. Germline V gene sequence: CDR1 SQVTM, CDR2 ANQGSEA. The CDR3 has 15 amino acids. Losses at the gene ends were 2 bases for V and 0 bases for J; bases not matched to a gene: 3. The CDR3: CSVEIAGGSYNEQFF. DNA for the CDR3: TGCAGCGTTGAAATCGCGGGAGGCTCCTACAATGAGCAGTTCTTC.

In its sample, this clonotype is medium-sized. This beta chain was picked up by a library intended for alpha chains and is off target, so its count carries little meaning. This chain connects TRBV11-2 to TRBJ1-6; D remains ambiguous. V dropped 2 bases and J dropped 0 bases, with 5 bases sitting between them. Germline V CDR1 and CDR2: SGHAT, FQNNGV. This CDR3 is 15 amino acids long. In DNA form, the CDR3 reads TGTGCCAGCAGCTTAAGCCGCTCCTATAATTCACCCCTCCACTTT. It specifies CASSLSRSYNSPLHF.